The clone carrying this TCR beta chain was observed once. The target antigen is unknown. Up to 2 ug genomic DNA was used for TCRB CDR3 amplification. The data were produced by immunoSEQ multiplex PCR, yet TCRdb's version contains in-frame clones alone and is incomplete. There are about 49,000 clones in the sample; approximately 83% occur only once, and about 10% lies in the top ten. The data belong to a study of glioma-infiltrating T cells after dendritic cell vaccination. Findings of the study overall: Estimated pretreatment TIL content predicted outcome after dendritic cell vaccination.

All glioblastoma patients lacked an isocitrate dehydrogenase mutation. Blood PBMC samples: pre-vaccination, two weeks post third vaccination, and at tumor progression. The length of the CDR3 is 14 residues. Trimming removed 2 bases at V and 2 bases at J, with 7 bases between. CDR1 and CDR2 (germline): SGHNT, YYREEE (reference sequence). The source was blood, collected before dendritic cell vaccination. The source of this sequence is a human donor with glioblastoma. The rearrangement joins TRBV5-4 to TRBJ2-2; D uncertain. DNA of the CDR3: TGTGCCAGCAGCTTCGAGCCTAACACCGGGGAGCTGTTTTTT. Its protein is CASSFEPNTGELFF.